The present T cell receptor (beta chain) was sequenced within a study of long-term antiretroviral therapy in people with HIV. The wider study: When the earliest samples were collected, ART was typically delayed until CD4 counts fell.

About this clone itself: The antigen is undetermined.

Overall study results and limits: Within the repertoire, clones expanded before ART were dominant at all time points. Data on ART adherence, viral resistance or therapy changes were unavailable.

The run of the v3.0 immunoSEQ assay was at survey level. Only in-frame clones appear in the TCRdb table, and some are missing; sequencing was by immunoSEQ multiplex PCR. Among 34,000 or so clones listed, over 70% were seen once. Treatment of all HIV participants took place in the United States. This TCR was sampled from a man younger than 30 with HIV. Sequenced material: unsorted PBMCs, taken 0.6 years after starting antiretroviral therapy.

CDR3 protein: CASSQLTGTGTEKLFF. CDR3 DNA sequence: TGTGCCAGTAGTCAACTAACCGGGACAGGGACCGAAAAACTGTTTTTT. The chain joins TRBV19 to TRBJ1-4; 9 nucleotides agree with TRBD1. This CDR3 spans 16 amino acids. After removal of 5 bases from V and 8 bases from J, the junction contained 12 bases not matched to a gene. Germline loops: CDR1 LNHDA, CDR2 SQIVND (reference sequence). Combining the CDR3 with reference TRBV19 and TRBJ1-4 gives the whole variable domain DGGITQSPKYLFRKEGQNVTLSCEQNLNHDAMYWYRQDPGQGLRLIYYSQIVNDFQKGDIAEGYSVSREKKESFPLTVTSAQKNPTAFYLCASSQLTGTGTEKLFFGSGTQLSVL.